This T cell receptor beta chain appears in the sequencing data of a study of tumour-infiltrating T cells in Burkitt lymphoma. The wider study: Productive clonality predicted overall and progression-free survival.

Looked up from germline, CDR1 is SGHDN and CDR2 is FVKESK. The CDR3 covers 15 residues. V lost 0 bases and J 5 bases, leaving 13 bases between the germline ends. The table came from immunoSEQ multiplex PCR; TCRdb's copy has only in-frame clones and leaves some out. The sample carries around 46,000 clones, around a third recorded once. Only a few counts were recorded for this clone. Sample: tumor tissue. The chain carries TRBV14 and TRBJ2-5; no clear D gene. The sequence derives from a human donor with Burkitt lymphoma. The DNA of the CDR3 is TGTGCCAGCAGCCAAGATCTGGCCCGGTCTGAGACCCAGTACTTC. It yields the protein CASSQDLARSETQYF. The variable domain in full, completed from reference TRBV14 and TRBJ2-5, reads EAGVTQFPSHSVIEKGQTVTLRCDPISGHDNLYWYRRVMGKEIKFLLHFVKESKQDESGMPNNRFLAERTGGTYSTLKVQPAELEDSGVYFCASSQDLARSETQYFGPGTRLLVL.